This is a list of T cell receptor beta chains from one sample in a study of shared clonotypes between healthy human individuals. Method: immunoSEQ multiplex PCR; TCRdb's copy keeps in-frame clones and lacks some. Of 2 million to 3 million clones listed, 80% to 95% are singletons. The sequencing input was naive CD4+ T cells from PBMCs. The receptors shown here come from a man between 18 and 35 years old in good health. Some clones in this sample may be carry-over from other donors' samples. CDR3s include the opening cysteine and the closing phenylalanine or tryptophan.

TRBV15	TRBJ2-1	CATSGDSGRAIYNEQFF
TRBV14	TRBJ1-2	CASSLGTVYGYTF
TRBV7-3	TRBJ2-1	CASSTTSGRGIGQFF
TRBV10-3	TRBJ2-1	CAISVRSANEQFF
TRBV5-1	TRBJ2-5	CASSLNGRQETQYF
TRBV28	TRBJ2-4	CASRNPGQTYIQYF
TRBV27	TRBJ2-1	CASSPSQILAGGYNEQFF
TRBV29-1	TRBJ1-1	CSARTGNTEAFF
TRBV19	TRBJ2-2	CASSIVLPRLNTGELFF
TRBV6-6	TRBJ1-1	CASSYSGSEAFF
TRBV4-2	TRBJ1-5	CASSQGNSGGNQPQHF
TRBV4-3	TRBJ2-2	CASSQGHTGMAGELFF
TRBV6-1	TRBJ2-7	CASSWTSGRVDEQYF
TRBV19	TRBJ1-2	CASSIGGTPQGYTF
TRBV28	TRBJ1-2	CASSPGQGRFGGYTF
TRBV2	TRBJ1-3	CASRLTGSGNTIYF
TRBV7-9	TRBJ1-4	CASSGRDGEKLFF
TRBV20-1	TRBJ2-3	CSVGREDTQYF
TRBV6-1	TRBJ1-5	CASCEGAGNQPQHF
TRBV5-1	TRBJ2-3	CASSPQGSSDTQYF
TRBV19	TRBJ1-5	CASSMTLIQPQHF
TRBV6-5	TRBJ1-1	CASSYPGFTEAFF
TRBV5-5	TRBJ2-1	CASRKLGVFHEQFF
TRBV19	TRBJ2-5	CASSLQGLAGRETQYF
TRBV7-6	TRBJ2-1	CASSLRGQYNEQFF
TRBV7-2	TRBJ2-3	CASSSTRSGSDTQYF
TRBV9	TRBJ2-3	CASSVGSIFPDTQYF
TRBV27	TRBJ2-2	CASSLLLTGGPPTGELFF
TRBV4-3	TRBJ2-1	CASSQGLGTSGRGLFF
TRBV9	TRBJ1-1	CASSVQSQTTEAFF
TRBV6-1	TRBJ1-4	CASSGTGTAQEKLFF
TRBV6-1	TRBJ2-3	CAGRTGFQTDTQYF
TRBV14	TRBJ2-1	CASSQGYAHEQFF
TRBV9	TRBJ2-7	CASSVGRQGAFPYEQYF
TRBV5-6	TRBJ2-1	CASRPSGSNYNEQFF
TRBV28	TRBJ2-2	CASSSLGGQGLGGELFF
TRBV19	TRBJ1-2	CASSMELGSGYTF
TRBV6-6	TRBJ2-5	CASVDTQETQYF
TRBV4-1	TRBJ1-5	CASSQVPGLGQPQHF
TRBV18	TRBJ1-1	CASSVGPDAATFF
TRBV4-1	TRBJ2-1	CASSLSIGSGTYNEQFF
TRBV9	TRBJ2-3	CASSKTGTESTDTQYF
TRBV5-1	TRBJ1-5	CASRPTGTGGGLRPQHF
TRBV9	TRBJ2-1	CASSVVPRGEQFF